Each of the 19 T cell receptor beta chains below was sequenced from the same sample in a study of cytomegalovirus exposure and HLA in healthy donors listed by TCRdb under 2017. To prepare the library, the immunoSEQ multiplex PCR assay was applied. A mixture of 60 forward primers for TCR Vbeta segments and 13 reverse primers for TCR Jbeta segments was used in the multiplex PCR. TCRdb holds this immuneACCESS table with in-frame rearrangements only. Some clones are missing; in checked studies, unresolved V genes explain under half, and the rest has no known cause. In this sample the table shows roughly 200,000 clones, around three quarters of which occur a single time. Approximately 0.73% of the sample rests with the top ten. Sequenced: PBMCs. These receptors were collected from a woman in her forties in good health and CMV-seronegative.

V gene TRBV5-1 combines with J gene TRBJ2-5; 13 nucleotides agree with TRBD2. The trim removed 1 base at V and 4 bases at J, leaving 4 bases unmatched. This CDR3 comprises 16 residues. CDR1 is SGHRS, CDR2 YFSETQ, per germline. The CDR3 DNA sequence: TGCGCCAGCAGCTTGACTAGCGGGGGGGGAGGAGAGACCCAGTACTTC. The encoded protein is CASSLTSGGGGETQYF.

A remark on this clone: Other DNA sequences in this specimen translate into the identical CDR3. V gene TRBV18 combines with J gene TRBJ1-1; 9 bases line up with TRBD1. The CDR3 runs to 13 residues. V lost 6 bases to trimming and J lost 3 bases; unmatched junction nucleotides: 2. The V gene's germline CDR1 is KGHSH and CDR2 LQKENI. The CDR3 here is CASSRTGDTEAFF. CDR3 coding DNA: TGTGCCAGCTCGCGGACAGGGGACACTGAAGCTTTCTTT.

CDR3: CASSLGGADTIYF. The CDR3 coding sequence is TGTGCCAGCAGCTTAGGGGGAGCCGACACCATATATTTT. The chain uses TRBV7-2 and TRBJ1-3; no reliable D call. CDR3 length: 13 residues. Germline V gene sequence: CDR1 SGHTA, CDR2 FQGNSA. The germline V and J ends were trimmed by 1 base and 8 bases, with 9 bases remaining between them.

J is TRBJ1-6 and V is TRBV5-1, with D tentatively TRBD1 (5 bases). The CDR3 has 13 amino acids. Germline V CDR1 and CDR2: SGHRS, YFSETQ. V was cut by 3 bases and J by 11 bases, with 12 bases left in between. CDR3 sequence: CASSWGGETPLHF. In DNA form, the CDR3 reads TGCGCCAGCAGCTGGGGGGGGGAAACACCCCTCCACTTT.

The table lists this clone with a count of one. V is TRBV9 and J is TRBJ2-1; 8 bases are shared with TRBD2. Germline CDR1 reads SGDLS; CDR2 reads YYNGEE. The CDR3 length is 17 residues. V shed 0 bases, J shed 6 bases, and the junction held 11 bases outside the gene matches. The CDR3 region is CASSVGAIRGGANEQFF. CDR3 nucleotide sequence: TGTGCCAGCAGCGTAGGGGCTATCCGGGGGGGGGCCAATGAGCAGTTCTTC.

J is TRBJ1-2 and V is TRBV5-5; D is unresolved. This CDR3 is 15 amino acids long. V was cut by 4 bases and J by 8 bases, with 21 bases left in between. Germline V gives CDR1 SGHKS, CDR2 YYEKEE (reference sequence). This chain's CDR3 is CASSPEMDLLRGYTF. The CDR3 DNA reads TGTGCCAGCAGCCCCGAGATGGATCTTTTGAGGGGCTACACCTTC.

This sequence joins TRBV27 and TRBJ1-2, with 8 bases that match TRBD1. J gave up 7 bases and V 5 bases, and 3 bases lay outside the gene matches. The CDR3 covers 12 residues. Germline V gives CDR1 MNHEY, CDR2 SMNVEV (reference sequence). This CDR3 reads CASSGTGSGYTF. For the CDR3, the DNA is TGTGCCAGCAGTGGGACAGGAAGTGGCTACACCTTC.

This rearrangement joins TRBV6-5 to TRBJ2-1; tentative D call: TRBD1 (5 bases). The CDR3 covers 14 residues. In germline, CDR1 is MNHEY, CDR2 SVGAGI. Trimming left V 0 bases short and J 9 bases short, with 12 bases between. The CDR3 is CASSYSQGVGEQFF. For the CDR3, the DNA is TGTGCCAGCAGTTACTCCCAGGGTGTGGGTGAGCAGTTCTTC.

The chain carries TRBV19 and TRBJ2-3, with 9 nucleotides matching TRBD1. The V gene's germline CDR1 is LNHDA and CDR2 SQIVND (reference sequence). The J segment lost 7 bases and the V segment lost 3 bases, leaving 11 bases of the junction unmatched. This CDR3 contains 16 residues. The CDR3, as DNA: TGTGCCAGTAGTATTCGGGACAGGGTCCTAGGGAATACGCAGTATTTT. This codes for CASSIRDRVLGNTQYF.

This clone was recorded once. The chain links TRBV30 to TRBJ2-7; perhaps TRBD1 as D (6 bases). Germline V gene sequence: CDR1 GTSNPN, CDR2 SVGIG (reference sequence). V gave up 2 bases and J gave up 3 bases, with 8 bases separating them. The CDR3 sequence is 12 residues long. CDR3 DNA sequence: TGTGCCTGGAGTTTAGGGGGCTACGAGCAGTACTTC. Residues: CAWSLGGYEQYF.

This clone was seen more than once but under ten times. The V and J genes are TRBV5-1 and TRBJ1-4; 7 nucleotides match TRBD1. The J segment lost 6 bases and the V segment lost 0 bases, leaving 11 bases of the junction unmatched. CDR1 and CDR2 (germline): SGHRS, YFSETQ. This CDR3 comprises 17 residues. DNA of the CDR3: TGCGCCAGCAGCTTGGCTCCAATCCGGACAGGCGATGAAAAACTGTTTTTT. Translation: CASSLAPIRTGDEKLFF.

The chain couples TRBV6-1 to TRBJ1-1; 7 nucleotides align to TRBD1. The CDR3 has 14 amino acids. Germline CDR1 MNHNS, CDR2 SASEGT. V dropped 8 bases and J dropped 7; count of bases not matched to a gene: 13. The CDR3 DNA reads as TGTGCCAGCCTTGGACAGGAGGCTGGACTTGAAGCTTTCTTT. Its protein is CASLGQEAGLEAFF.

This chain joins TRBV5-6 and TRBJ2-3; 10 bases are a match to TRBD1. The J segment lost 0 bases and the V segment lost 6 bases, leaving 13 bases of the junction unmatched. CDR3 length: 18 residues. Germline-derived CDR1 and CDR2 are SGHDT and YYEEEE. CDR3 DNA sequence: TGTGCCAGCACCGCGCGGACAGGGGGTTTCATTAGCACAGATACGCAGTATTTT. This encodes CASTARTGGFISTDTQYF.

The chain uses TRBV5-1 and TRBJ2-5; 11 bases match TRBD2. Unmatched junction bases numbered 8, after V lost 0 bases and J lost 4 bases. This CDR3 has 17 residues. CDR1 and CDR2 (germline): SGHRS, YFSETQ. The CDR3, as DNA: TGCGCCAGCAGCTTGGGGGGACTAGCGGTAGCAAGAGAGACCCAGTACTTC. Amino acid sequence: CASSLGGLAVARETQYF.

This chain connects TRBV27 to TRBJ1-5; the D gene is possibly TRBD1 (5 bases). V lost 6 bases and J 8 bases, leaving 17 bases between the germline ends. Germline CDR1 and CDR2: MNHEY and SMNVEV (reference sequence). This CDR3 spans 14 amino acids. CDR3 protein: CASRILGGLEPQHF. The CDR3 nucleotides are TGTGCCAGCAGAATTTTGGGGGGTTTGGAGCCCCAGCATTTT.

The V and J genes are TRBV28 and TRBJ2-7, with D perhaps matching TRBD2 (5 bases). CDR1 and CDR2 (germline): MDHEN, SYDVKM. V was pared by 7 bases and J by 2 bases, with 12 bases between. CDR3 size: 13 residues. CDR3 sequence reads: CASTSGRAYEQYF. CDR3 nucleotides: TGTGCCAGCACAAGCGGAAGAGCCTACGAGCAGTACTTC.

The V call is TRBV2, the J call TRBJ1-4; 10 nucleotides align to TRBD1. Looked up from germline, CDR1 is SNHLY and CDR2 is FYNNEI. CDR3 length equals 15 residues. V trimming: 6 bases; J trimming: 8 bases; junction bases outside the gene matches: 9. CDR3: CASRADRGLNEKLFF. Here the CDR3 DNA reads TGTGCCAGCAGGGCAGACAGGGGGCTGAACGAAAAACTGTTTTTT.

The rearrangement uses TRBV7-9 and TRBJ1-2; D ambiguous. Trimming removed 2 bases at V and 1 base at J, with 5 bases between. The CDR3 has 13 residues. Germline CDR1 is SEHNR and CDR2 is FQNEAQ (reference sequence). CDR3 sequence: CASSLSDNYGYTF. CDR3 sequence (DNA): TGTGCCAGCAGCTTAAGCGATAACTATGGCTACACCTTC. The full variable domain, rest sourced from reference TRBV7-9 and TRBJ1-2, is DTGVSQNPRHKITKRGQNVTFRCDPISEHNRLYWYRQTLGQGPEFLTYFQNEAQLEKSRLLSDRFSAERPKGSFSTLEIQRTEQGDSAMYLCASSLSDNYGYTFGSGTRLTVV.

This chain connects TRBV5-6 to TRBJ2-1, with D unclear. CDR3 length: 13 amino acids. Germline CDR1 SGHDT, CDR2 YYEEEE. Trimming shortened V by 2 bases and J by 9 bases, and 12 bases separated the two germline ends. The CDR3 here is CASSLQPLTEQFF. The CDR3, as DNA: TGTGCCAGCAGCTTACAACCTCTTACTGAGCAGTTCTTC.